The rows below give T cell receptor beta chains drawn from one sample of a study of blood T cells in healthy people across ages. TCRdb re-derived calls from the 5' RACE reads in MiXCR, one entry per CDR3 protein. The table has approximately 690,000 distinct CDR3 sequences, roughly 41% seen once. The sequencing input was blood. The source is a man older than 75 in good health. Each CDR3 is given with its conserved first and last residue. D genes are given only for firm matches. Clone size is not always given. Where it is, it says once, few, many or a class for expanded clones.

d_call	v_call	clone_size	j_call	cdr3_aa	cdr3_nt
-	TRBV4-3	-	TRBJ2-3	CASSQAGTLTDTQYF	TGCGCCAGCAGCCAGGCCGGGACTCTCACAGATACGCAGTATTTT
-	TRBV12-5	few	TRBJ2-5	CASGSFTGAEEQYF	TGTGCTAGTGGTTCCTTCACGGGGGCGGAGGAGCAGTACTTC
-	TRBV14	-	TRBJ2-7	CASSQVTHTSLEQYF	TGTGCCAGCAGCCAAGTCACCCACACCTCCTTGGAGCAGTACTTC
TRBD2	TRBV20-1	-	TRBJ2-3	CSASTSGMTSTDTQYF	TGCAGTGCTAGTACTAGCGGGATGACTAGCACAGATACGCAGTATTTT
TRBD1	TRBV18	-	TRBJ1-2	CASSKPGQDLGGYGHTF	TGTGCCAGCTCAAAGCCGGGACAGGATCTCGGTGGCTATGGCCACACCTTC
TRBD2	TRBV3-1	few	TRBJ2-1	CASSQDYPSGRAIEQFF	TGTGCCAGCAGCCAAGATTACCCTAGCGGGAGGGCCATTGAGCAGTTCTTC
-	TRBV7-3	-	TRBJ2-2	CASSLTTGPDGGELFF	TGTGCCAGCAGCTTAACGACGGGTCCAGATGGGGGGGAGCTGTTTTTT
TRBD2	TRBV7-9	few	TRBJ2-1	CASSPTSGRASGDEQFF	TGTGCCAGCAGCCCGACTAGCGGGAGGGCCTCAGGCGATGAGCAGTTCTTC
-	TRBV20-1	-	TRBJ2-7	CSARAGSLGREQYF	TGCAGTGCTAGAGCCGGGTCCCTCGGTCGCGAGCAGTACTTC
-	TRBV2	-	TRBJ2-7	CASSGAGGSSYEQYF	TGTGCCAGCAGTGGGGCGGGTGGAAGCTCCTACGAGCAGTACTTC
-	TRBV20-1	-	TRBJ2-7	CSAREGGWATEQYF	TGCAGTGCTAGAGAAGGGGGTTGGGCGACCGAGCAGTACTTC
TRBD1	TRBV6-2/TRBV6-3	many	TRBJ1-2	CASSDIPGQGNNYGYTF	TGTGCCAGCAGTGACATTCCGGGACAGGGAAATAACTATGGCTACACCTTC
TRBD2	TRBV29-1	-	TRBJ2-7	CSVEDSGRASREQYF	TGCAGCGTTGAAGACAGCGGGAGGGCCTCTCGCGAGCAGTACTTC
-	TRBV27	many	TRBJ2-7	CASSSRLGGRYEQYF	TGTGCCAGCAGTTCCCGCCTCGGGGGGCGTTACGAGCAGTACTTC
-	TRBV28	many	TRBJ2-5	CASSTGFVKTQYF	TGTGCCAGCAGCACAGGGTTTGTGAAGACCCAGTACTTC
TRBD2	TRBV11-2	-	TRBJ2-4	CASSLVSSSGGPEQYF	TGTGCCAGCAGCTTAGTATCGTCCAGCGGGGGTCCAGAGCAGTACTTC
TRBD1	TRBV29-1	-	TRBJ2-3	CSVELQGFSFTQYF	TGCAGCGTTGAATTACAGGGGTTCTCGTTTACGCAGTATTTT
-	TRBV27	few	TRBJ1-6	CASSLKADYNSPLHF	TGTGCCAGCAGTTTAAAGGCCGACTATAATTCACCCCTCCACTTT
TRBD2	TRBV14	-	TRBJ2-5	CASSQDHGLAGVSGQYF	TGTGCCAGCAGCCAAGACCACGGACTAGCGGGGGTCTCCGGGCAATACTTC
-	TRBV19	-	TRBJ2-2	CASNVRGAWTGELFF	TGTGCCAGTAATGTGAGGGGCGCCTGGACCGGGGAGCTGTTTTTT
-	TRBV6-2/TRBV6-3	-	TRBJ2-4	CASNQRTLTREYF	TGTGCCAGCAACCAGCGGACACTTACACGCGAGTACTTC
-	TRBV28	-	TRBJ1-6	CASTERDSPLHF	TGTGCCAGCACAGAACGTGATTCACCCCTCCACTTT
-	TRBV27	-	TRBJ2-5	CASRQALQETQYF	TGTGCCAGCAGACAAGCGTTGCAAGAGACCCAGTACTTC
TRBD1	TRBV11-2	few	TRBJ2-4	CASSSSRGRGINIQYF	TGTGCCAGCAGCTCCTCCAGGGGCAGGGGGATAAACATTCAGTACTTC
TRBD2	TRBV7-8	-	TRBJ2-1	CASRLREGQHEQFF	TGTGCCTCCCGTTTGCGGGAGGGCCAACATGAGCAGTTCTTC
-	TRBV6-5	-	TRBJ2-1	CASSYSRDNYNEQFF	TGTGCCAGCAGTTACTCCCGGGACAATTACAATGAGCAGTTCTTC
-	TRBV4-2	-	TRBJ1-6	CASSRVGKGESSYNSPLHF	TGTGCCAGCAGCCGAGTAGGGAAAGGGGAAAGCTCCTATAATTCACCCCTCCACTTT
TRBD2	TRBV10-3	many	TRBJ2-7	CAISGGLSPYEQYF	TGTGCCATCAGTGGGGGACTATCCCCCTACGAGCAGTACTTC
-	TRBV5-1	-	TRBJ2-6	CASNLAGLDRSGANVLTF	TGCGCCAGCAACTTGGCGGGGCTGGATCGCTCTGGGGCCAACGTCCTGACTTTC
-	TRBV6-1	once	TRBJ2-7	CASSAGTPSYEQYF	TGTGCCAGCAGTGCGGGGACACCTTCCTACGAGCAGTACTTC
-	TRBV7-8	few	TRBJ2-1	CASSLSSRVGPGYNEQFF	TGTGCCAGCAGCTTATCATCGCGGGTTGGGCCGGGCTACAATGAGCAGTTCTTC
TRBD1	TRBV18	-	TRBJ2-6	CASSLGQSRTGANVLTF	TGTGCCAGCTCACTGGGACAGAGCCGTACTGGGGCCAACGTCCTGACTTTC
TRBD2	TRBV4-1	-	TRBJ2-1	CASSHTDMGRAGGNEQFF	TGCGCCAGCAGCCATACAGATATGGGACGAGCGGGGGGGAATGAGCAGTTCTTC
-	TRBV4-2	-	TRBJ1-2	CASSQRQPRDGYTF	TGTGCCAGCAGCCAAAGACAGCCGAGGGATGGCTACACCTTC
-	TRBV20-1	few	TRBJ2-7	CSAREPRYEQYF	TGCAGTGCTAGAGAGCCGCGATACGAGCAGTACTTC
TRBD1	TRBV7-2	many	TRBJ2-7	CASSFSRTGISYEQYF	TGTGCCAGCAGCTTCTCCCGGACAGGGATTTCCTACGAGCAGTACTTC
TRBD2	TRBV6-2/TRBV6-3	many	TRBJ2-1	CASSPTSVAYNEQFF	TGTGCCAGCAGTCCGACTAGCGTCGCCTACAATGAGCAGTTCTTC
-	TRBV12-3/TRBV12-4	-	TRBJ2-3	CATTGSGTYTQYF	TGTGCCACGACGGGGTCGGGCACATATACGCAGTATTTT
-	TRBV20-1	-	TRBJ2-1	CNARDWVVRTYGEQFF	TGCAATGCTAGAGATTGGGTAGTAAGGACCTACGGTGAGCAGTTCTTC
-	TRBV30	once	TRBJ1-2	CAWNGSDDYGYTF	TGTGCCTGGAACGGGTCGGACGACTATGGCTACACCTTC
TRBD2	TRBV11-3	-	TRBJ2-1	CASSLETSGYNEQFF	TGTGCCAGCAGCTTAGAGACTAGCGGATACAATGAGCAGTTCTTC
-	TRBV6-1	-	TRBJ2-7	CASSERRERNEQYF	TGTGCCAGCAGTGAACGGAGGGAGAGGAACGAGCAGTACTTC
-	TRBV12-3/TRBV12-4	few	TRBJ1-6	CASSLSGRDNSPLHF	TGTGCCAGCAGTTTGTCCGGGCGGGATAATTCACCCCTCCACTTT
-	TRBV7-2	-	TRBJ1-2	CASSPRQRWGYTF	TGTGCCAGCAGCCCGCGTCAGAGGTGGGGCTACACCTTC
-	TRBV5-1	-	TRBJ1-1	CASSLVGSSNTEAFF	TGCGCCAGCAGCTTGGTGGGCAGCTCGAACACTGAAGCTTTCTTT
TRBD2	TRBV7-2	few	TRBJ2-1	CASSSTSGREQFF	TGTGCCAGCAGCTCCACTAGCGGGAGGGAGCAGTTCTTC
-	TRBV12-3/TRBV12-4	-	TRBJ1-1	CASSPVSRGTEAFF	TGTGCCAGCAGTCCGGTTTCAAGGGGCACTGAAGCTTTCTTT
-	TRBV9	-	TRBJ1-5	CASSVDLKAPQHF	TGTGCCAGCAGCGTAGATTTGAAAGCGCCCCAGCATTTT